These 32 T cell receptor beta chains originate from one sample sequenced in a study of cytomegalovirus exposure and HLA in healthy donors. PCR used 60 Vbeta primers and 13 Jbeta primers. Sequencing used immunoSEQ multiplex PCR; TCRdb keeps in-frame clones, though not all of them. The sample contains 170,000 or so clones, 75% to 85% of which appear only once. The sequenced material came from PBMCs. Source of these receptors: a man aged 45-65 years in good health and CMV-seropositive.

This chain connects TRBV7-8 to TRBJ2-5; TRBD1 might be the D (7 bases). The CDR3 spans 15 residues. V was trimmed by 1 base and J by 5 bases, leaving 14 bases between them. Germline-derived CDR1 and CDR2 are SGHVS and FQNEAQ. The CDR3 DNA is TGTGCCAGCAGCTTAGGACAGGGAGGTGGGGAGACCCAGTACTTC. Amino acids: CASSLGQGGGETQYF.

The J gene is TRBJ1-5, the V gene TRBV10-3; no definite D call. Deletions cut 2 bases from V and 2 bases from J, with 7 bases between. The V gene's germline CDR1 is ENHRY and CDR2 SYGVKD. The CDR3 is 14 amino acids. CDR3 region: CAISEQVGNQPQHF. The DNA for the CDR3 is TGTGCCATCAGTGAGCAAGTAGGCAATCAGCCCCAGCATTTT.

This sequence joins TRBV19 and TRBJ1-6; TRBD1 agrees at 10 bases. The junction had 3 bases not matched to a gene; V was cut back by 4 bases and J by 6 bases. This CDR3 has 15 amino acids. Germline-derived CDR1 and CDR2 are LNHDA and SQIVND (reference sequence). CDR3 nucleotides: TGTGCCAGTAGTACGGGGACAGGGGCTAATTCACCCCTCCACTTT. Translation: CASSTGTGANSPLHF.

The chain combines TRBV27 with TRBJ1-5; the D gene is possibly TRBD1 (6 bases). Germline V gene data show CDR1 as MNHEY and CDR2 as SMNVEV (reference sequence). The V and J ends lost 2 bases and 4 bases respectively, with 18 bases between them. The CDR3 extends over 17 amino acids. Here the CDR3 DNA reads TGTGCCAGCAGTTTACAGGGGCCGTCAGCGGGGAATCAGCCCCAGCATTTT. Translated: CASSLQGPSAGNQPQHF.

In this sample, this clone turned up a few times. CDR3 amino acids: CASSVEGNQPQHF. CDR3 nucleotides: TGTGCCAGCAGTGTAGAGGGTAATCAGCCCCAGCATTTT. The chain joins TRBV6-4 to TRBJ1-5; D ambiguous. CDR3 length: 13 residues. V gave up 4 bases and J gave up 4 bases, with 8 bases separating them. The germline V gene encodes CDR1 MRHNA and CDR2 SNTAGT.

On this clone itself: Compared with germline, one end of the junction differs, possibly owing to a read error. This sequence joins TRBV7-7 and TRBJ2-5; 12 bases line up with TRBD2. Germline V lookup: CDR1 SSHAT, CDR2 FNYEAQ (reference sequence). The CDR3 is 16 residues long. The chain's CDR3 is CASSLASGRVQETQYF. The CDR3 DNA follows: TGTGCTAGCAGCTTAGCTAGCGGGAGGGTACAAGAGACCCAGTACTTC.

This chain's CDR3 is CASSRRLAGDSTDTQYF. DNA for the CDR3: TGTGCCAGCAGTCGCCGACTAGCGGGCGACTCCACAGATACGCAGTATTTT. The chain combines TRBV27 with TRBJ2-3, with 10 bases aligning to TRBD2. There are 17 residues in the CDR3. V lost 5 bases, J lost 2 bases, and 10 bases stayed unmatched. Germline V gives CDR1 MNHEY, CDR2 SMNVEV (reference sequence).

The gene calls are TRBV2 and TRBJ1-2, with 12 bases fitting TRBD1. The V and J ends lost 6 bases and 2 bases, in that order; junction bases with no gene match: 4. In germline, CDR1 is SNHLY, CDR2 FYNNEI. This CDR3 has 15 residues. The CDR3 sequence: CASRPGTGGNYGYTF. The CDR3 nucleotides are TGTGCCAGCAGGCCCGGGACAGGGGGCAACTATGGCTACACCTTC.

The sample holds a few counts of this clone. This CDR3 is CASSEALRGLYSPLHF. The CDR3 DNA is TGTGCCAGCAGTGAAGCGCTTCGGGGTTTGTACTCACCCCTCCACTTT. The chain uses TRBV6-1 and TRBJ1-6; no reliable D call. Germline V lookup: CDR1 MNHNS, CDR2 SASEGT. The CDR3 has 16 amino acids. V was trimmed by 0 bases and J by 10 bases, leaving 16 bases between them.

There are many counts of this clone. The chain couples TRBV14 to TRBJ1-2, with D possibly being TRBD1 (5 bases). The CDR3 has 13 amino acids. The V gene lost 3 bases and the J gene lost 7 bases, with 12 bases spanning the gap. In germline, CDR1 is SGHDN, CDR2 FVKESK. The CDR3 reads CASSQIDRVGYTF. Here the CDR3 DNA reads TGTGCCAGCAGCCAGATCGACAGAGTTGGCTACACCTTC.

V gene TRBV30 combines with J gene TRBJ2-1; TRBD2 agrees at 9 bases. Trimming cost V 4 bases and J 4 bases; bases outside gene matches: 5. This CDR3 contains 14 residues. Per germline, CDR1 GTSNPN and CDR2 SVGIG (reference sequence). CDR3 loop: CAWKGLAGYNEQFF. In nucleotides, the CDR3 is TGTGCCTGGAAGGGACTAGCCGGATACAATGAGCAGTTCTTC.

This chain joins TRBV23-1 and TRBJ2-3; D gene ambiguous. TRBV23-1 is reported as an ORF; its role is uncertain. V was trimmed by 10 bases and J by 2 bases, leaving 4 bases between them. The CDR3 is 10 amino acids. CDR3 protein: CAILTDTQYF. The CDR3, as DNA: TGCGCCATACTCACAGATACGCAGTATTTT.

The chain combines TRBV7-9 with TRBJ1-2; D remains unclear. CDR3 size: 15 residues. Germline-derived CDR1 and CDR2 are SEHNR and FQNEAQ (reference sequence). V lost 1 base, J lost 7 bases, and 16 bases lay in between. The CDR3 here is CASSLVGDPEAGYTF. The CDR3 DNA reads as TGTGCCAGCAGCTTAGTGGGAGACCCTGAGGCTGGCTACACCTTC. Based on the CDR3 plus reference TRBV7-9 and TRBJ1-2, the full variable domain is DTGVSQNPRHKITKRGQNVTFRCDPISEHNRLYWYRQTLGQGPEFLTYFQNEAQLEKSRLLSDRFSAERPKGSFSTLEIQRTEQGDSAMYLCASSLVGDPEAGYTFGSGTRLTVV.

The chain employs TRBV13 and TRBJ2-1, with D possibly TRBD2 on 5 matching bases. CDR3 length: 15 residues. V was shortened by 1 base and J by 7 bases, with 14 bases between the two germline ends. Looked up from germline, CDR1 is PRHDT and CDR2 is FYEKMQ (reference sequence). For the CDR3, the DNA is TGTGCCAGCAGCTTAGCCCTTCGGGAATATAATGAGCAGTTCTTC. Translating gives CASSLALREYNEQFF.

This chain joins TRBV27 and TRBJ2-1; 8 bases fit TRBD2. This CDR3 contains 14 residues. Germline lookup yields CDR1 MNHEY and CDR2 SMNVEV (reference sequence). The trim removed 2 bases at V and 3 bases at J, leaving 0 bases unmatched. The CDR3 DNA reads TGTGCCAGCAGTTTAGGGACTAGCTACAATGAGCAGTTCTTC. It yields the protein CASSLGTSYNEQFF.

The chain carries TRBV7-9 and TRBJ2-1; tentative D call: TRBD2 (5 bases). Germline V gene sequence: CDR1 SEHNR, CDR2 FQNEAQ (reference sequence). Trimming took off 6 bases at V and 0 bases at J, with 12 bases between the two ends. CDR3 length: 15 residues. This CDR3 reads CASRSSPDSYNEQFF. The CDR3 nucleotides are TGTGCCAGCAGATCTAGCCCCGACTCCTACAATGAGCAGTTCTTC.

The chain employs TRBV5-1 and TRBJ1-5, with 7 bases fitting TRBD1. The CDR3 spans 14 residues. Germline values: CDR1 SGHRS, CDR2 YFSETQ. V trimming: 6 bases; J trimming: 0 bases; junction bases outside the gene matches: 3. The CDR3: CASKEGASNQPQHF. The CDR3 nucleotides are TGCGCCAGCAAGGAGGGGGCTAGCAATCAGCCCCAGCATTTT.

This sequence joins TRBV5-4 and TRBJ2-1, with D maybe TRBD1 (7 bases). Germline CDR1 is SGHNT and CDR2 is YYREEE (reference sequence). The CDR3 spans 15 residues. With 3 bases removed from V and 3 bases from J, the gap between germline ends came to 13 bases. This CDR3 reads CASSYPRGDYNEQFF. For the CDR3, the DNA is TGTGCCAGCAGCTACCCCAGGGGGGACTACAATGAGCAGTTCTTC.

The J gene is TRBJ2-7, the V gene TRBV29-1; weak D call: TRBD2 (6 bases). V lost 6 bases and J lost 6, with 18 bases in between. Germline-derived CDR1 and CDR2 are SQVTM and ANQGSEA. CDR3 length: 13 amino acids. CDR3 amino acids: CSVGEAPLSEQYF. The DNA of the CDR3 is TGCAGCGTAGGGGAGGCGCCCCTCTCCGAGCAGTACTTC.

This chain joins TRBV18 and TRBJ1-5; D not certain. The CDR3 spans 16 residues. V was pared by 1 base and J by 0 bases, with 10 bases between. The V gene's germline CDR1 is KGHSH and CDR2 LQKENI. In nucleotides, the CDR3 is TGTGCCAGCTCACCACACCCGGCGGGTAGCAATCAGCCCCAGCATTTT. Its protein product is CASSPHPAGSNQPQHF.

V gene TRBV11-2 combines with J gene TRBJ2-1, with 8 bases identical to TRBD1. The junction had 12 bases not matched to a gene; V was cut back by 5 bases and J by 9 bases. Germline loops: CDR1 SGHAT, CDR2 FQNNGV. This CDR3 contains 15 residues. The CDR3 region is CASSTQGQVVSEQFF. The DNA for the CDR3 is TGTGCCAGCAGCACGCAGGGACAGGTCGTTAGTGAGCAGTTCTTC.

The chain employs TRBV23-1 and TRBJ2-1; 8 bases match TRBD2. TRBV23-1 is placed among ORFs of uncertain function. The J segment lost 2 bases and the V segment lost 6 bases, leaving 12 bases of the junction unmatched. CDR3 length equals 17 residues. This chain's CDR3 is CASSEAHGRGAYNEQFF. CDR3 bases: TGCGCCAGCAGCGAAGCCCATGGGCGGGGGGCCTACAATGAGCAGTTCTTC.

The chain recombines TRBV7-9 with TRBJ1-3; 8 nucleotides align to TRBD1. Germline V gene sequence: CDR1 SEHNR, CDR2 FQNEAQ (reference sequence). This CDR3 is 11 amino acids long. The junction had 5 bases not matched to a gene; V was cut back by 5 bases and J by 14 bases. In DNA form, the CDR3 reads TGTGCCAGCAGCATCGGACAGGGACTATATTTT. Protein: CASSIGQGLYF.

This chain uses TRBV4-1 with TRBJ1-5; 11 nucleotides align to TRBD1. Germline values: CDR1 MGHRA, CDR2 YSYEKL. The CDR3 extends over 14 amino acids. Trimming cost V 3 bases and J 5 bases; bases outside gene matches: 0. The CDR3 is CASSQGQGDQPQHF. The CDR3 DNA reads as TGCGCCAGCAGCCAGGGACAGGGGGATCAGCCCCAGCATTTT.

The chain recombines TRBV5-8 with TRBJ2-5; 9 bases align to TRBD1. The germline CDR1 and CDR2 sequences are SGHTS and YDEGEE. This CDR3 contains 14 residues. V lost 0 bases, J lost 3 bases, and 0 bases stayed unmatched. CDR3 region: CASSLGQGEETQYF. CDR3 DNA sequence: TGTGCCAGCAGCTTGGGACAGGGGGAAGAGACCCAGTACTTC.

The chain uses TRBV10-1 and TRBJ2-1, with TRBD2 matching over 9 bases. V lost 0 bases and J lost 3; bases outside the gene matches: 3. The CDR3 totals 16 residues. Germline V gene data show CDR1 as WNHNN and CDR2 as SYGVQD (reference sequence). The CDR3 sequence: CASSESRGGGYNEQFF. The DNA for the CDR3 is TGCGCCAGCAGTGAGTCCCGCGGGGGGGGCTACAATGAGCAGTTCTTC.

A single count supports this clone. V and J are TRBV7-8 and TRBJ1-4, with 7 bases aligning to TRBD1. Germline V gene sequence: CDR1 SGHVS, CDR2 FQNEAQ. This CDR3 region has 14 residues. Unmatched junction bases numbered 4, after V lost 1 base and J lost 8 bases. For the CDR3, the DNA is TGTGCCAGCAGCTTAGAGGGGGCGCGGGAAAAACTGTTTTTT. Protein: CASSLEGAREKLFF.

This chain uses TRBV7-8 with TRBJ1-4, with 7 bases identical to TRBD1. Trimming cost V 5 bases and J 5 bases; bases outside gene matches: 8. CDR1 SGHVS and CDR2 FQNEAQ come from the germline V gene. This CDR3 is built from 15 residues. CDR3 sequence: CASSPRDSTNEKLFF. The CDR3 bases are TGTGCCAGCAGCCCCCGGGACAGTACCAATGAAAAACTGTTTTTT.

The chain links TRBV7-9 to TRBJ2-1; unclear D gene. CDR3 length: 12 amino acids. From germline, CDR1 is SEHNR and CDR2 FQNEAQ (reference sequence). V dropped 6 bases and J dropped 8 bases, with 11 bases sitting between them. CDR3 amino acids: CASRKSADEQFF. The CDR3 coding sequence is TGTGCCAGCAGGAAGTCCGCGGATGAGCAGTTCTTC.

The chain is built from TRBV11-2 and TRBJ1-1; 8 bases are shared with TRBD1. Germline assignment: CDR1 SGHAT and CDR2 FQNNGV. V lost 0 bases, J lost 9 bases, and 6 bases stayed unmatched. The CDR3 length is 14 residues. CDR3 sequence reads: CASSLDQGALQAFF. Here the CDR3 DNA reads TGTGCCAGCAGCTTAGACCAGGGGGCCCTCCAAGCTTTCTTT.

The chain joins TRBV9 to TRBJ2-3; 14 bases map to TRBD2. There are 20 residues in the CDR3. The germline gives CDR1 SGDLS, CDR2 YYNGEE. The V and J ends lost 0 bases and 7 bases, in that order; junction bases with no gene match: 16. The CDR3 nucleotides are TGTGCCAGCAGCGTAGGAGGACTAGCGGGAGGCCTCGACCGTCCTAATACGCAGTATTTT. Protein sequence: CASSVGGLAGGLDRPNTQYF.

The chain is built from TRBV5-1 and TRBJ2-5; 7 bases are shared with TRBD2. CDR1 is SGHRS and CDR2 is YFSETQ in the germline V gene. This CDR3 has 16 residues. After removal of 1 base from V and 5 bases from J, the junction contained 11 bases not matched to a gene. This CDR3 is CASSLQGTSVTETQYF. The CDR3 coding sequence is TGCGCCAGCAGCTTGCAGGGTACTAGCGTGACGGAGACCCAGTACTTC.